These 25 T cell receptor beta chains came from one sample sequenced in a study of shared clonotypes between healthy human individuals. Some clones are missing from TCRdb's copy, which holds only in-frame ones; the method was immunoSEQ multiplex PCR. The data hold some 2 million clones, with 95% observed a single time. Material for sequencing was naive CD4+ T cells sorted from blood. The subset was: CD45RA+ positively selected. These receptors all come from a man in his late teens or twenties in good health.

The genes are TRBV11-2 and TRBJ2-3, with 9 bases lining up with TRBD2. The germline V gene encodes CDR1 SGHAT and CDR2 FQNNGV. V trimming: 5 bases; J trimming: 8 bases; junction bases outside the gene matches: 14. The CDR3 extends over 16 amino acids. The CDR3 nucleotides are TGTGCCAGCAGCCAGTTCCTAGCGGGAAGGTCTGGTACGCAGTATTTT. It translates to CASSQFLAGRSGTQYF.

The chain uses TRBV4-3 and TRBJ2-1; D unresolved. Trimming shortened V by 3 bases and J by 15 bases, and 18 bases separated the two germline ends. The CDR3 spans 13 residues. Germline lookup yields CDR1 LGHNA and CDR2 YSLEER. This chain's CDR3 is CASSQYPGTYPFF. CDR3 coding DNA: TGCGCCAGCAGCCAGTATCCCGGCACGTACCCGTTCTTC.

The chain employs TRBV4-1 and TRBJ2-1; 10 bases are shared with TRBD2. Per germline, CDR1 MGHRA and CDR2 YSYEKL. V shed 1 base, J shed 5 bases, and the junction held 5 bases outside the gene matches. This CDR3 contains 16 residues. Written as DNA, the CDR3 is TGCGCCAGCAGCCAAGTCCGACTAGCGGGTCACAATGAGCAGTTCTTC. Protein product: CASSQVRLAGHNEQFF.

The gene calls are TRBV27 and TRBJ2-7, with 11 bases lining up with TRBD2. This CDR3 is built from 17 residues. J lost 4 bases, V lost 7 bases, and 15 bases had no gene match. The germline gives CDR1 MNHEY, CDR2 SMNVEV (reference sequence). The CDR3 is CASTRGTSGSSGYEQYF. CDR3 in DNA: TGTGCCAGCACCCGAGGAACTAGCGGGAGCTCGGGGTACGAGCAGTACTTC.

The J gene is TRBJ1-2, the V gene TRBV19, with D perhaps TRBD1 (6 bases). The CDR3 runs 14 residues. CDR1 and CDR2 from the germline V gene are LNHDA and SQIVND (reference sequence). The ends were cut back, 6 bases at V and 5 bases at J, with 16 bases in the middle. CDR3 DNA sequence: TGTGCCAGTAGGTTAACAGGGATTGAGTATGGCTACACCTTC. Protein: CASRLTGIEYGYTF.

The V and J genes are TRBV30 and TRBJ1-4, with 7 bases aligning to TRBD1. CDR1 and CDR2 (germline): GTSNPN, SVGIG (reference sequence). The V segment lost 4 bases and the J segment 4 bases; nucleotides outside the gene matches: 6. This CDR3 has 14 residues. The CDR3 reads CAWTLGQFNEKLFF. CDR3 bases: TGTGCCTGGACCCTGGGACAGTTTAATGAAAAACTGTTTTTT. The whole variable domain, remainder taken from reference TRBV30 and TRBJ1-4, is SQTIHQWPATLVQPVGSPLSLECTVEGTSNPNLYWYRQAAGRGLQLLFYSVGIGQISSEVPQNLSASRPQDRQFILSSKKLLLSDSGFYLCAWTLGQFNEKLFFGSGTQLSVL.

The rearrangement uses TRBV2 and TRBJ2-7, with TRBD1 matching 8 bases. V lost 1 base, J lost 6 bases, and 5 bases stayed unmatched. Germline loops: CDR1 SNHLY, CDR2 FYNNEI. The CDR3 covers 14 residues. The CDR3 coding sequence is TGTGCCAGCAGTGAAGTGGGACAGGTCCCCGAGCAGTACTTC. Encoded protein: CASSEVGQVPEQYF.

V usage is TRBV5-1 and J usage is TRBJ2-5; unclear D gene. This CDR3 is built from 14 residues. Trimming cost V 5 bases and J 1 base, with 12 bases left between them. Germline CDR1 is SGHRS and CDR2 is YFSETQ. This CDR3 is CASRGREFQETQYF. The CDR3, as DNA: TGCGCCAGCAGGGGTCGCGAGTTCCAAGAGACCCAGTACTTC. The entire variable domain, with the rest obtained from reference TRBV5-1 and TRBJ2-5, is as follows: KAGVTQTPRYLIKTRGQQVTLSCSPISGHRSVSWYQQTPGQGLQFLFEYFSETQRNKGNFPGRFSGRQFSNSRSEMNVSTLELGDSALYLCASRGREFQETQYFGPGTRLLVL.

The rearrangement links TRBV2 to TRBJ2-7, with 7 bases that match TRBD1. Per the germline V gene, CDR1 is SNHLY and CDR2 is FYNNEI. This CDR3 has 15 amino acids. After removal of 4 bases from V and 4 bases from J, the junction contained 10 bases not matched to a gene. CDR3 protein: CASSVSAGGEYEQYF. The CDR3 DNA is TGTGCCAGCAGTGTATCGGCAGGGGGAGAATACGAGCAGTACTTC.

The gene calls are TRBV19 and TRBJ1-6; 12 bases map to TRBD1. From germline, CDR1 is LNHDA and CDR2 SQIVND (reference sequence). The CDR3 has 16 amino acids. The trim removed 7 bases at V and 11 bases at J, leaving 12 bases unmatched. The CDR3 here is CASTSGTGGTNPPLHF. As DNA, the CDR3 is TGTGCCAGTACCTCCGGGACAGGGGGCACGAATCCACCCCTCCACTTT.

The chain uses TRBV9 and TRBJ2-7; TRBD1 matches 11 bases. The CDR3 spans 15 residues. CDR1 is SGDLS, CDR2 YYNGEE, per germline. Losses at the gene ends were 4 bases for V and 3 bases for J; bases not matched to a gene: 6. The CDR3 nucleotides read TGTGCCAGCAGCAACTCTGGGACAGGGGGCTACGAGCAGTACTTC. It yields the protein CASSNSGTGGYEQYF. Complete variable domain (other parts from reference TRBV9 and TRBJ2-7): DSGVTQTPKHLITATGQRVTLRCSPRSGDLSVYWYQQSLDQGLQFLIQYYNGEERAKGNILERFSAQQFPDLHSELNLSSLELGDSALYFCASSNSGTGGYEQYFGPGTRLTVT.

Remarks on this clone: The germline gene is not matched at one end of the junction; a read error may be the cause. The chain carries TRBV29-1 and TRBJ2-5, with a tentative D call TRBD1 (5 bases). This CDR3 has 15 residues. Looked up from germline, CDR1 is SQVTM and CDR2 is ANQGSEA. The CDR3 DNA follows: TGCAGCGTTGAAGGGGGAAGGCAGGGAAGAGAGGCCCAGTACTTC. Translated: CSVEGGRQGREAQYF.

This chain joins TRBV5-6 and TRBJ2-1, with D perhaps TRBD2 (5 bases). The CDR3 is made up of 16 amino acids. Germline V CDR1 and CDR2: SGHDT, YYEEEE. The V and J ends lost 1 base and 9 bases respectively, with 20 bases between them. CDR3 DNA: TGTGCCAGCAGCTTGCTGGGTTGGCGGGCCAACGCTGAGCAGTTCTTC. The encoded protein is CASSLLGWRANAEQFF. Together with reference TRBV5-6 and TRBJ2-1, the CDR3 gives the full variable domain: DAGVTQSPTHLIKTRGQQVTLRCSPKSGHDTVSWYQQALGQGPQFIFQYYEEEERQRGNFPDRFSGHQFPNYSSELNVNALLLGDSALYLCASSLLGWRANAEQFFGPGTRLTVL.

The V gene is TRBV7-9, the J gene TRBJ2-3; 8 positions match TRBD1. Per germline, CDR1 SEHNR and CDR2 FQNEAQ (reference sequence). CDR3 size: 13 residues. Germline trimming cut 6 bases from V and 3 bases from J; bases unmatched to any gene: 2. Written as DNA, the CDR3 is TGTGCCAGCAGGTGGACAGGGACAGATACGCAGTATTTT. Residues: CASRWTGTDTQYF.

The chain recombines TRBV10-2 with TRBJ1-5; D gene ambiguous. This CDR3 comprises 13 residues. Germline values: CDR1 WSHSY, CDR2 SAAADI. V gave up 3 bases and J gave up 4 bases, with 7 bases separating them. CDR3 amino acids: CASSDRRNQPQHF. CDR3 nucleotides: TGCGCCAGCAGTGACAGGAGGAATCAGCCCCAGCATTTT.

Notes on this clone: This sample includes further DNA sequences coding for the same CDR3. The chain links TRBV11-2 to TRBJ2-3; TRBD1 matches 7 bases. The germline V gene encodes CDR1 SGHAT and CDR2 FQNNGV. The V segment lost 3 bases and the J segment 0 bases; nucleotides outside the gene matches: 3. The CDR3 runs 15 residues. The CDR3 reads CASSFAGGSTDTQYF. DNA of the CDR3: TGTGCCAGCAGCTTTGCAGGGGGTAGCACAGATACGCAGTATTTT.

Comment on this clone: Other DNA sequences in the same sample also yield this CDR3. The V and J genes are TRBV6-5 and TRBJ2-3; D is possibly TRBD2 (5 bases). Trimming removed 6 bases at V and 2 bases at J, with 15 bases between. The CDR3 totals 15 residues. Germline loops: CDR1 MNHEY, CDR2 SVGAGI. The CDR3 is CASSPRGRFTDTQYF. The CDR3 nucleotides read TGTGCCAGCAGCCCCAGAGGGCGGTTCACAGATACGCAGTATTTT.

The chain recombines TRBV4-1 with TRBJ2-5; no clear D. TRBJ2-7 explains the end of the DNA better; the J call may be wrong. CDR1 is MGHRA, CDR2 YSYEKL, per germline. This CDR3 region has 14 residues. CDR3 protein: CASSRTGGSYEQYF. DNA for the CDR3: TGCGCCAGCAGCCGTACTGGCGGCTCCTACGAGCAGTACTTC.

The chain uses TRBV7-2 and TRBJ1-5, with a possible D match to TRBD1 (5 bases). V was pared by 5 bases and J by 4 bases, with 15 bases between. Germline CDR1 reads SGHTA; CDR2 reads FQGNSA. The CDR3 covers 15 residues. CDR3 coding DNA: TGTGCCAGCAGCCCGTGGGGACGGATGAATCAGCCCCAGCATTTT. It translates to CASSPWGRMNQPQHF. Variable domain in full (rest from reference TRBV7-2 and TRBJ1-5): GAGVSQSPSNKVTEKGKDVELRCDPISGHTALYWYRQSLGQGLEFLIYFQGNSAPDKSGLPSDRFSAERTGGSVSTLTIQRTQQEDSAVYLCASSPWGRMNQPQHFGDGTRLSIL.

This chain connects TRBV4-1 to TRBJ1-2; no definite D call. The length of the CDR3 is 15 residues. CDR1 is MGHRA and CDR2 is YSYEKL in the germline V gene. Trimming removed 5 bases from V and 4 bases from J, with 17 bases in between. In nucleotides, the CDR3 is TGCGCCAGCAGCGAACCGGATTCCAGCGGCTATGGCTACACCTTC. This gives the protein CASSEPDSSGYGYTF.

The genes are TRBV6-1 and TRBJ2-1; the match to TRBD1 covers 7 bases. Germline CDR1 reads MNHNS; CDR2 reads SASEGT. With 1 base clipped from V and 9 bases from J, the junction kept 6 bases outside the gene matches. The CDR3 sequence is 14 residues long. The CDR3 loop is CASSEGTGHGEQFF. For the CDR3, the DNA is TGTGCCAGCAGTGAAGGGACAGGTCATGGTGAGCAGTTCTTC.

Regarding this clone: One base away lies a much larger clone, so this may be a sequencing read error. A read error is likely, as this CDR3 ends without the conserved phenylalanine or tryptophan. This sequence joins TRBV29-1 and TRBJ2-7; 9 bases align to TRBD2. The CDR3 totals 13 residues. Germline lookup yields CDR1 SQVTM and CDR2 ANQGSEA. V lost 4 bases to trimming and J lost 4 bases; unmatched junction nucleotides: 5. In DNA, the CDR3 is TGCAGCGTTGCTAGCGGGGCTGGGTACGAGCAGTACCTC. Protein product: CSVASGAGYEQYL.

V gene TRBV29-1 combines with J gene TRBJ1-2; no definite D call. V was pared by 7 bases and J by 6 bases, with 9 bases between. The CDR3 length is 10 residues. CDR1 is SQVTM, CDR2 ANQGSEA, per germline. CDR3: CSALANGYTF. The CDR3 DNA reads as TGCAGCGCCCTAGCCAATGGCTACACCTTC.

Comment on this clone: Within the sample, other DNA sequences also encode this same CDR3. The CDR3 loop reads CASSLAGGYTDTQYF. CDR3 nucleotide sequence: TGCGCCAGCAGCTTGGCTGGGGGGTACACAGATACGCAGTATTTT. The chain has TRBV5-1 and TRBJ2-3, with D perhaps matching TRBD2 (6 bases). V was trimmed by 0 bases and J by 2 bases, leaving 10 bases between them. There are 15 residues in the CDR3. Germline CDR1 SGHRS, CDR2 YFSETQ. The whole variable domain, filled in from reference TRBV5-1 and TRBJ2-3, reads KAGVTQTPRYLIKTRGQQVTLSCSPISGHRSVSWYQQTPGQGLQFLFEYFSETQRNKGNFPGRFSGRQFSNSRSEMNVSTLELGDSALYLCASSLAGGYTDTQYFGPGTRLTVL.

Regarding this clone: A single base separates this from a much larger clone, so it may be a read error. Other nucleotide sequences in the sample specify the same CDR3. The V gene is TRBV2, the J gene TRBJ2-7; unclear D gene. Per germline, CDR1 SNHLY and CDR2 FYNNEI. The CDR3 has 12 residues. Trimming removed 3 bases at V and 1 base at J, with 4 bases between. CDR3 DNA sequence: TGTGCCAGCAGTGAGAGATCCTACGAGCAGTACTTC. As protein: CASSERSYEQYF.